Listed below are T cell receptor beta chains from one sample, sequenced in a study of cytomegalovirus exposure and HLA in healthy donors. Only in-frame clones appear in the TCRdb table, and some are missing; sequencing was by immunoSEQ multiplex PCR. The sample's table shows 150,000 or so clones. The sample consisted of PBMCs. These receptors originate from a woman aged 50 to 60 in good health and CMV-seronegative. The CDR3 runs from the conserved cysteine through the conserved F or W. A D gene is named only where the DNA matches it firmly.

cdr3_nt	cdr3_aa	v_call	j_call	cdr3_length	d_call
TGTGCCAGCAGCTTGAATCCGGGGGACACTGAAGCTTTCTTT	CASSLNPGDTEAFF	TRBV5-6	TRBJ1-1	14	-
TGCGCCAGCAGCTTGGACGGGTCCTATAATTCACCCCTCCACTTT	CASSLDGSYNSPLHF	TRBV5-1	TRBJ1-6	15	-
TGTGCCAGCAGCCAAACTAATGACTATGGCTACACCTTC	CASSQTNDYGYTF	TRBV14	TRBJ1-2	13	-
TGTGCCAGCATGGGCCAGCCCCTTAATGAAAAACTGTTTTTT	CASMGQPLNEKLFF	TRBV28	TRBJ1-4	14	-
TGTGCCAGCAGCCCAGGGACAGGGCTGGCCGGGGAGCTGTTTTTT	CASSPGTGLAGELFF	TRBV11-3	TRBJ2-2	15	TRBD1
TGTGCCAGCTCACCTCTCGCGCGAGCCGAGCAGTACTTC	CASSPLARAEQYF	TRBV18	TRBJ2-7	13	-
TGTGCCAGCAGTTTATCCTTTTACAGGGGGCGCGGCACAGATACGCAGTATTTT	CASSLSFYRGRGTDTQYF	TRBV28	TRBJ2-3	18	TRBD1
TGTGCCAGCAGCGTAGCGCCAGATCTTGAAGCTTTCTTT	CASSVAPDLEAFF	TRBV9	TRBJ1-1	13	-
TGTGCCAGCTCACCGACGACAGGGTCCCACGAGCAGTACTTC	CASSPTTGSHEQYF	TRBV18	TRBJ2-7	14	TRBD1
TGTGCCAGTAGTATAGGAGGGGGCCCTGGAAACACCATATATTTT	CASSIGGGPGNTIYF	TRBV19	TRBJ1-3	15	TRBD1
TGTGCCACCAGCAGAGATCCCAGCGGGAATTACGAGCAGTACTTC	CATSRDPSGNYEQYF	TRBV15	TRBJ2-7	15	TRBD2
TGTGCCACCCAGACAGGGTGGAACACTGAAGCTTTCTTT	CATQTGWNTEAFF	TRBV6-1	TRBJ1-1	13	TRBD1
TGTGCCAGCAGTAAAGGACAGGGGGAGGGCAATGAGCAGTTCTTC	CASSKGQGEGNEQFF	TRBV6-5	TRBJ2-1	15	TRBD1
TGTGCCAGCAGTGGCCGACAGGGGGCGCAGAATGAGCAGTTCTTC	CASSGRQGAQNEQFF	TRBV25-1	TRBJ2-1	15	TRBD1
TGTGCCAGCAGCCGTGACAGGCCCGGCAACTATGGCTACACCTTC	CASSRDRPGNYGYTF	TRBV7-9	TRBJ1-2	15	-
TGTGCCAGCAGCCAAGGGACACCCAACACTGAAGCTTTCTTT	CASSQGTPNTEAFF	TRBV4-2	TRBJ1-1	14	-
TGTGCCAGCAGCTTAATAGGGAGTAATTCACCCCTCCACTTT	CASSLIGSNSPLHF	TRBV7-2	TRBJ1-6	14	-
TGTGCCAGCAGCCTTGGACTAGCGAGTACCGGGGAGCTGTTTTTT	CASSLGLASTGELFF	TRBV6-5	TRBJ2-2	15	TRBD2
TGTGCCAGCAGCTTGGGGACAGGGGGCAGGTGGAATTCACCCCTCCACTTT	CASSLGTGGRWNSPLHF	TRBV5-6	TRBJ1-6	17	TRBD1
TGTGCCAGCAGCCAATCAGGGCATTGGGGCTACACCTTC	CASSQSGHWGYTF	TRBV14	TRBJ1-2	13	-
TGTGCCTGGAGCCCCAGCACCAGGGGAGGCTACACCTTC	CAWSPSTRGGYTF	TRBV30	TRBJ1-2	13	-
TGCGCCAGCAGCCAAGATCTACCCGTGGGGGCGGGAGGAAGGAATGAGCAGTTCTTC	CASSQDLPVGAGGRNEQFF	TRBV4-3	TRBJ2-1	19	TRBD2
TGCGCCAGCAGCGGGGGGAGGGCTGGGGCCAACGTCCTGACTTTC	CASSGGRAGANVLTF	TRBV5-1	TRBJ2-6	15	TRBD2
TGTGCCAGCAGTCCCGTCGTTTATAATGAAAAACTGTTTTTT	CASSPVVYNEKLFF	TRBV28	TRBJ1-4	14	-
TGTGCCAGCAGTTTGGTACGTGGGAGCTCCGAGCAGTACTTC	CASSLVRGSSEQYF	TRBV28	TRBJ2-7	14	-
TGTGCCAGCAGGGGGGGAACTGGAAACACCATATATTTT	CASRGGTGNTIYF	TRBV27	TRBJ1-3	13	-
TGTGCCAGCAGTCTCTTTAATTTTAGAACGGGGGGTCACAATGAGCAGTTCTTC	CASSLFNFRTGGHNEQFF	TRBV27	TRBJ2-1	18	TRBD2
TGTGCCATTATCGACAGGACAGGGGGCACTGAAGCTTTCTTT	CAIIDRTGGTEAFF	TRBV30	TRBJ1-1	14	TRBD1
TGTGCCAGCAGTGAAAGGGGTTCCCAAGAGACCCAGTACTTC	CASSERGSQETQYF	TRBV6-1	TRBJ2-5	14	-
TGCGCCAGCAGCCGAGAATCTGGAAACACCATATATTTT	CASSRESGNTIYF	TRBV5-1	TRBJ1-3	13	-
TGCGCCAGCAGCCCCACGGGACTAGGGGATGAGCAGTTCTTC	CASSPTGLGDEQFF	TRBV5-1	TRBJ2-1	14	TRBD2
TGCGCCAGCAGCTCTACAGGGGGCGCGGGCTACTATGGCTACACCTTC	CASSSTGGAGYYGYTF	TRBV5-1	TRBJ1-2	16	TRBD1
TGTGCCAGCAGTTTGCGGGATGGGCGGAATGAGCAGTTCTTC	CASSLRDGRNEQFF	TRBV27	TRBJ2-1	14	-
TGTGCCAGCAGAGACTCGACAGCCGGCAATCAGCCCCAGCATTTT	CASRDSTAGNQPQHF	TRBV6-6	TRBJ1-5	15	-
TGTGCCAGCAGCTTGTACAGGCAAAATGCCCAGCATTTT	CASSLYRQNAQHF	TRBV5-6	TRBJ1-5	13	-
TGTGCCAGCAGTTTAGGCTCCGGGACTAGCGGGAGGAATGAGCAGTTCTTC	CASSLGSGTSGRNEQFF	TRBV28	TRBJ2-1	17	TRBD2
TGTGCCACCAGCCAGGTACTAGCGGGATCATGGAATGAGCAGTTCTTC	CATSQVLAGSWNEQFF	TRBV15	TRBJ2-1	16	TRBD2
TGCGCCAGCAGCTTGGGAGGACTAGCGCAGAGCAATGAGCAGTTCTTC	CASSLGGLAQSNEQFF	TRBV5-1	TRBJ2-1	16	TRBD2
TGTGCCAGCAGTTTTGGCCCGTCGGGAAATCACGAGCAGTACTTC	CASSFGPSGNHEQYF	TRBV28	TRBJ2-7	15	-
TGTGCCAGCAGTAAGACGGGGGGATGGGCTGAAGCTTTCTTT	CASSKTGGWAEAFF	TRBV27	TRBJ1-1	14	-
TGTGCCAGTAGTCCGGGGTTTACAACTAATGAAAAACTGTTTTTT	CASSPGFTTNEKLFF	TRBV19	TRBJ1-4	15	-
TGTGCCAGCAGTACCCCGGGACTTCCGGGGGAGCAGTACTTC	CASSTPGLPGEQYF	TRBV6-1	TRBJ2-7	14	-
TGTGCCAGCAGTGTTCGGACAGGGACCCTCGGCGAGCAGTACTTC	CASSVRTGTLGEQYF	TRBV6-1	TRBJ2-7	15	TRBD1
TGTGCCAGCTCACCATCAAGGACAGGGTATAATTCACCCCTCCACTTT	CASSPSRTGYNSPLHF	TRBV18	TRBJ1-6	16	TRBD1
TGTGCCAGCAGTTTCAGAGCGGGAGAGACAGATACGCAGTATTTT	CASSFRAGETDTQYF	TRBV6-6	TRBJ2-3	15	TRBD2
TGTGCCAGCAGCGTAGGCGACACCTCCTCCTACGAGCAGTACTTC	CASSVGDTSSYEQYF	TRBV9	TRBJ2-7	15	-
TGCGCCAGCAGCGATCGATATACTAGCACAGATACGCAGTATTTT	CASSDRYTSTDTQYF	TRBV4-1	TRBJ2-3	15	-
TGTGCCAGCAGCCCAAGCGGTCAGGGGGGCCGGTACGAGCAGTACTTC	CASSPSGQGGRYEQYF	TRBV28	TRBJ2-7	16	-
TGTGCCAGCAGTTTACTACGTACTAGACCTAACTATGGCTACACCTTC	CASSLLRTRPNYGYTF	TRBV28	TRBJ1-2	16	-
TGTGCCAGCAGCGTAGAGCTAGAAAGCTCCTATAATTCACCCCTCCACTTT	CASSVELESSYNSPLHF	TRBV9	TRBJ1-6	17	-
TGTGCCAGCCGAGAGGGCCTAGCCCCCAACTACGAGCAGTACTTC	CASREGLAPNYEQYF	TRBV28	TRBJ2-7	15	-
TGCGCCAGCAGCCCCGTTAGCGGGAGAGCTGGAGATACGCAGTATTTT	CASSPVSGRAGDTQYF	TRBV5-1	TRBJ2-3	16	TRBD2